This T cell receptor beta chain is drawn from a study of blood T cell repertoires in COVID-19. V gave up 3 bases and J gave up 6 bases; unmatched junction bases: 7. Germline CDR1 reads LNHDA; CDR2 reads SQIVND (reference sequence). CDR3 size: 14 residues. Produced via immunoSEQ multiplex PCR; TCRdb's table is partial and in-frame only. This sample yields under 250,000 clones, of which about 80% are seen a single time; less than 2.5% belongs to the top ten. The sequenced sample consisted of peripheral blood. The receptor was derived from a woman aged 55-70 years with acute or convalescent COVID-19. The rearrangement uses TRBV19 and TRBJ2-5, with TRBD2 matching 7 bases. In DNA form, the CDR3 reads TGTGCCAGTAGTATTGGCCCGGGGGGTCAGACCCAGTACTTC. Protein product: CASSIGPGGQTQYF.